The 2 T cell receptor beta chains presented below share a single source sample, sequenced in a study of T cells after posttransplantation cyclophosphamide. The data were produced by immunoSEQ multiplex PCR, yet TCRdb's version contains in-frame clones alone and is incomplete. Sampling found about 24,000 clones, none seen once. The sequenced material came from PBMCs. These receptors originate from an older woman in good health, CMV-negative, and a related stem cell transplant donor.

This clone was counted ten times or more. This chain uses TRBV27 with TRBJ2-1; the D is unclear. The CDR3 is 16 amino acids. Between the trimmed V and J ends, which lost 2 bases and 0 bases, there was a span of 11 bases. CDR1 is MNHEY and CDR2 is SMNVEV in the germline V gene (reference sequence). The DNA for the CDR3 is TGTGCCAGCAGTTTAAATAGCTGGAGCTCCTACAATGAGCAGTTCTTC. As protein: CASSLNSWSSYNEQFF.

This clone was seen at least ten times. The chain couples TRBV28 to TRBJ2-1, with a weak D call TRBD1 (5 bases). CDR1 MDHEN and CDR2 SYDVKM come from the germline V gene. The CDR3 is 14 amino acids. V gave up 2 bases and J gave up 3 bases, with 8 bases separating them. The CDR3 spells CASSLDDSYNEQFF. CDR3 nucleotides: TGTGCCAGCAGTTTAGATGACAGCTACAATGAGCAGTTCTTC. The variable domain in full, with the rest retrieved from reference TRBV28 and TRBJ2-1, is DVKVTQSSRYLVKRTGEKVFLECVQDMDHENMFWYRQDPGLGLRLIYFSYDVKMKEKGDIPEGYSVSREKKERFSLILESASTNQTSMYLCASSLDDSYNEQFFGPGTRLTVL.